These T cell receptor beta chains were read from a single sample in a study of blood T cell repertoires in COVID-19. Sequenced by immunoSEQ multiplex PCR; TCRdb stores in-frame clones only, minus some. The data contain more than 300,000 clones, 83% of them singletons. Sequences were obtained from PBMCs or T cells enriched from blood (not recorded which). These receptors came from a woman between 50 and 59 years old who had recovered from COVID-19. The CDR3 runs from the conserved cysteine through the conserved F or W. D genes are given only for firm matches. Clone size is given for some rows only: seen once, a few or many times, or a class if the clone is expanded.

d_call: -; j_call: TRBJ2-1; v_call: TRBV7-2; clone_size: -; cdr3_aa: CASSLSYRVIHEQFF; cdr3_nt: TGTGCCAGCAGCTTATCATACAGGGTTATCCATGAGCAGTTCTTC
d_call: -; j_call: TRBJ1-4; v_call: TRBV4-1; clone_size: -; cdr3_aa: CASSRAAGSTNEKLFF; cdr3_nt: TGCGCCAGCAGCCGAGCGGCGGGATCAACTAATGAAAAACTGTTTTTT
d_call: -; j_call: TRBJ2-7; v_call: TRBV4-2; clone_size: -; cdr3_aa: CASRRSGDPYEQYF; cdr3_nt: TGTGCCAGCAGGCGTAGCGGAGACCCCTACGAGCAGTACTTC
d_call: -; j_call: TRBJ1-5; v_call: TRBV30; clone_size: -; cdr3_aa: CAWGSTGLNQPQHF; cdr3_nt: TGTGCCTGGGGAAGTACAGGGTTGAATCAGCCCCAGCATTTT
d_call: TRBD1; j_call: TRBJ1-2; v_call: TRBV6-5; clone_size: once; cdr3_aa: CASIIRDRGLYGYTF; cdr3_nt: TGTGCCAGCATCATCCGGGACAGGGGACTCTATGGCTACACCTTC
d_call: TRBD2; j_call: TRBJ2-2; v_call: TRBV2; clone_size: -; cdr3_aa: CASIPRLAGGSNTGELFF; cdr3_nt: TGTGCCAGCATCCCTAGACTAGCGGGGGGCTCGAACACCGGGGAGCTGTTTTTT
d_call: TRBD1; j_call: TRBJ2-7; v_call: TRBV6-5; clone_size: -; cdr3_aa: CASRRSGTGTSQQYF; cdr3_nt: TGTGCCAGCAGACGGTCCGGGACAGGGACGTCTCAGCAGTACTTC
d_call: -; j_call: TRBJ1-2; v_call: TRBV13; clone_size: -; cdr3_aa: CASGPGGEYGYTF; cdr3_nt: TGTGCCAGCGGACCGGGAGGGGAGTATGGCTACACCTTC
d_call: -; j_call: TRBJ1-5; v_call: TRBV7-2; clone_size: -; cdr3_aa: CASSAGTGGQPQHF; cdr3_nt: TGTGCCAGCAGCGCGGGGACGGGGGGTCAGCCCCAGCATTTT
d_call: TRBD1; j_call: TRBJ2-5; v_call: TRBV4-1; clone_size: once; cdr3_aa: CASSQEGGQVEETQYF; cdr3_nt: TGCGCCAGCAGCCAAGAGGGGGGACAGGTCGAAGAGACCCAGTACTTC
d_call: TRBD1; j_call: TRBJ1-1; v_call: TRBV27; clone_size: -; cdr3_aa: CASSIDSGTGGSQAFF; cdr3_nt: TGTGCCAGCAGCATCGACTCCGGGACAGGGGGCTCTCAGGCTTTCTTT
d_call: -; j_call: TRBJ2-2; v_call: TRBV7-9; clone_size: -; cdr3_aa: CANSGSNTGELFF; cdr3_nt: TGTGCCAATAGCGGATCCAACACCGGGGAGCTGTTTTTT
d_call: TRBD1; j_call: TRBJ1-4; v_call: TRBV19; clone_size: few; cdr3_aa: CASRTGQGWEKLFF; cdr3_nt: TGTGCCAGTAGGACTGGACAGGGGTGGGAAAAACTGTTTTTT
d_call: TRBD1; j_call: TRBJ1-3; v_call: TRBV5-1; clone_size: -; cdr3_aa: CASSLARQGTGNTIYF; cdr3_nt: TGCGCCAGCAGCTTGGCTAGACAGGGGACTGGAAACACCATATATTTT
d_call: TRBD2; j_call: TRBJ2-3; v_call: TRBV30; clone_size: -; cdr3_aa: CAWTLSGTSTDTQYF; cdr3_nt: TGTGCCTGGACCCTTAGCGGGACTAGCACAGATACGCAGTATTTT